This T cell receptor (beta chain) was obtained from a study of human thymus T cells. This CDR3 spans 16 amino acids. The germline V gene encodes CDR1 SEHNR and CDR2 FQNEAQ (reference sequence). Germline trimming cut 3 bases from V and 4 bases from J; bases unmatched to any gene: 9. Some clones are missing from TCRdb's copy, which holds only in-frame ones; the method was immunoSEQ multiplex PCR. This table holds more than 50,000 clones, about 94% found once. Regarding the study as a whole: Apparent bias marked the V and J gene usage of thymic and blood repertoires.

This clone was recorded only once. What it binds is not known. An approximately 0.45-1 mL peripheral blood aliquot was taken intraoperatively from four of eight donors. Blood DNA came from all available leukocytes, not a fixed cell number. Input material: blood. The receptor's source is a boy under three years old with a congenital heart defect but otherwise immunologically healthy. The chain combines TRBV7-9 with TRBJ1-2, with TRBD1 matching over 9 bases. This chain's CDR3 is CASSFIGTGKVYGYTF. The DNA for the CDR3 is TGTGCCAGCAGCTTTATTGGGACAGGGAAGGTCTATGGCTACACCTTC.